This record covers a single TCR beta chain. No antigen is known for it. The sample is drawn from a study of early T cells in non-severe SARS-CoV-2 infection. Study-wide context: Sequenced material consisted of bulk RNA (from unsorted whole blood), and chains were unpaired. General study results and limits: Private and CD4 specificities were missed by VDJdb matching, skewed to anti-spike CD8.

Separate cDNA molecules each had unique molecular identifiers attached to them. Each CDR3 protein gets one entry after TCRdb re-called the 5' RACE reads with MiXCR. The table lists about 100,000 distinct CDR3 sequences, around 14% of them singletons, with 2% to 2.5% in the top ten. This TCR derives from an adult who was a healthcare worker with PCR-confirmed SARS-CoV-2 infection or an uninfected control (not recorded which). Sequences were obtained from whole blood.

As DNA, the CDR3 is TGTGCCAGCAGTGAAGCCTGGGCTAGCGGGTCTTACGAGCAGTACTTC. It is translated as CASSEAWASGSYEQYF. The chain uses TRBV6-1 and TRBJ2-7; 8 bases fit TRBD2. CDR1 is MNHNS, CDR2 SASEGT, per germline. CDR3 size: 16 residues. J was trimmed by 4 bases and V by 0 bases; bases with no gene match: 8.